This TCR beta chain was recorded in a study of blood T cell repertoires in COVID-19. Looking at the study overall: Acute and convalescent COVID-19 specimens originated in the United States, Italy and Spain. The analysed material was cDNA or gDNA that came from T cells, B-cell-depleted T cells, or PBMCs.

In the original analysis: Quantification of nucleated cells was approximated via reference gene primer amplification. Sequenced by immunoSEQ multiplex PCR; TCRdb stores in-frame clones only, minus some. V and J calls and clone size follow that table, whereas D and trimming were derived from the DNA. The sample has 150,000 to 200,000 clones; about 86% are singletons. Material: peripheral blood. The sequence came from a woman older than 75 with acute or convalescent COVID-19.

In nucleotides, the CDR3 is TGTGCCAGCAGCCCCGGGACAGGGGGAGAAGCTTTCTTT. Protein: CASSPGTGGEAFF. The chain is built from TRBV7-3 and TRBJ1-1; 11 bases are a match to TRBD1. V dropped 5 bases and J dropped 8; count of bases not matched to a gene: 4. This CDR3 is built from 13 residues. The germline V gene has CDR1 SGHTA and CDR2 FQGTGA.